The sequence of this T cell receptor (beta chain) was determined in a study of beta chain features in type 1 diabetes. General observations from the study: Although PCR might favor shorter templates, it would do so equally in patients and controls. Among patients, naive, central memory and Treg TCRB repertoires appeared more similar than among healthy donors. Within each of all four CD4+ subsets, Type 1 diabetes patients had TCRB CDR3s that were moderately but significantly shorter.

On this clone: Its cognate antigen is unknown. The same CDR3 is also encoded by other DNA sequences in this sample.

Every isolated RNA sample was fully reverse transcribed, so sequencing captured expressed TCRB transcripts. There were 3 million to 4 million reads on average in the naive, central memory and regulatory T cell samples. Produced via immunoSEQ multiplex PCR; TCRdb's table is partial and in-frame only. The sample has approximately 400,000 clones; about 15% are singletons. The J segment lost 0 bases and the V segment lost 4 bases, leaving 3 bases of the junction unmatched. The CDR3 consists of 14 residues. Germline loops: CDR1 SGHNT, CDR2 YYREEE (reference sequence). Material: naive CD4+ T cells from blood. The genes are TRBV5-4 and TRBJ2-7; 8 bases fit TRBD1. The TCR sequence derives from a woman in her late teens or twenties in good health. The CDR3 reads CASSRGQGSYEQYF. Written as DNA, the CDR3 is TGTGCCAGCAGCAGAGGACAGGGCTCCTACGAGCAGTACTTC.